One and the same sample provided the 26 T cell receptor beta chains below, sequenced in a study of breast tumors, draining lymph nodes, adjacent tissues. In TCRdb, the multiplex PCR reads were re-called with MiXCR into one record per CDR3 protein. The data contain about 89,000 distinct CDR3 sequences, roughly 29% of them singletons. Samples came from axillary lymph nodes draining the breast cancer. The sample was axillary lymph node tissue. Receptors were obtained from a female donor with breast cancer. Some clones in this sample may be carry-over from other donors' samples.

At least ten counts were recorded for this clonotype. The CDR3 DNA follows: TGCGCCAGCAGCCGGGGTGTAGCTGTTGATTCACCCCTCCACTTT. It yields the protein CASSRGVAVDSPLHF. The V and J genes are TRBV4-3 and TRBJ1-6; no firm D call. Germline CDR1 LGHNA, CDR2 YSLEER. The CDR3 consists of 15 residues. Trimming stripped 4 bases from V and 8 bases from J, with 15 bases between.

This clonotype occurred many times. The gene calls are TRBV7-2 and TRBJ1-2, with 9 nucleotides matching TRBD1. The CDR3 extends over 16 amino acids. Losses at the gene ends were 0 bases for V and 6 bases for J; bases not matched to a gene: 8. The germline V gene has CDR1 SGHTA and CDR2 FQGNSA. CDR3 nucleotides: TGTGCCAGCAGCTTAGCCGGTCCGGGACAGGGTAATGGCTACACCTTC. Its translation is CASSLAGPGQGNGYTF. Full variable domain (remainder filled in from reference TRBV7-2 and TRBJ1-2): GAGVSQSPSNKVTEKGKDVELRCDPISGHTALYWYRQSLGQGLEFLIYFQGNSAPDKSGLPSDRFSAERTGGSVSTLTIQRTQQEDSAVYLCASSLAGPGQGNGYTFGSGTRLTVV.

A remark on this clonotype: Sequence at one end of the junction differs from germline and may be a read error. The V and J genes are TRBV6-4 and TRBJ1-6; D remains unclear. CDR1 is MRHNA and CDR2 is SNTAGT in the germline V gene. CDR3 size: 14 residues. The CDR3 nucleotides read TGTGCCAGCAGTTCGGAGTACAGTGTTTCACCCCTTCACTTT. Its translation is CASSSEYSVSPLHF.

This clonotype has just one count. This chain links TRBV7-9 with TRBJ2-7; TRBD1 matches 10 bases. J lost 4 bases, V lost 5 bases, and 14 bases had no gene match. The CDR3 has 17 residues. In germline, CDR1 is SEHNR, CDR2 FQNEAQ (reference sequence). CDR3 region: CASSVSGTGEKLYEQYF. Written as DNA, the CDR3 is TGTGCCAGCAGCGTCTCCGGGACAGGGGAAAAATTATACGAGCAGTACTTC.

This clonotype occurred many times. The chain uses TRBV6-5 and TRBJ2-7; D is perhaps TRBD2 (5 bases). CDR3 length equals 14 residues. Germline V gene lookup returns CDR1 MNHEY and CDR2 SVGAGI. Deletions cut 7 bases from V and 7 bases from J, with 20 bases between. CDR3 bases: TGTGCCAGCACCCGACTGCCGACCGGAGGTGAGCAGTACTTC. Translating gives CASTRLPTGGEQYF.

This clonotype showed up many times. The gene calls are TRBV4-2 and TRBJ2-1, with D maybe TRBD2 (6 bases). The CDR3 runs to 13 residues. Trimming removed 1 base at V and 10 bases at J, with 11 bases between. Germline V gene sequence: CDR1 LGHNA, CDR2 YNFKEQ. CDR3 protein: CASSQGGAREQFF. The CDR3 DNA is TGTGCCAGCAGCCAAGGCGGGGCTCGCGAGCAGTTCTTC.

This clonotype showed up just a few times. J is TRBJ1-1 and V is TRBV12-3 or TRBV12-4; D not certain. V gave up 0 bases and J gave up 3 bases, with 5 bases separating them. The CDR3 length is 13 residues. Here the CDR3 reads CASSLAEYTEAFF. CDR3 coding DNA: TGTGCCAGCAGTTTAGCCGAGTACACTGAAGCTTTCTTT.

This clonotype was seen many times. This sequence may be a read error, since a much larger clone differs from it by one base. V and J are TRBV20-1 and TRBJ1-2; D uncertain. Germline assignment: CDR1 DFQATT and CDR2 SNEGSKA (reference sequence). This CDR3 has 15 amino acids. With 0 bases removed from V and 5 bases from J, the gap between germline ends came to 16 bases. CDR3 sequence (DNA): TGCAGTGCTAGAGAGACCGTCGTGGCGGCTTATGGCTACACCTTC. This sequence encodes CSARETVVAAYGYTF.

This clonotype was counted many times. The chain carries TRBV20-1 and TRBJ2-1, with D tentatively TRBD2 (7 bases). Germline CDR1 is DFQATT and CDR2 is SNEGSKA (reference sequence). This CDR3 comprises 15 residues. Trimming left V 6 bases short and J 0 bases short, with 15 bases between. The CDR3 sequence is CSAGGATLSYNEQFF. CDR3 DNA sequence: TGCAGTGCAGGGGGGGCTACCCTCTCCTACAATGAGCAGTTCTTC.

There are many counts of this clonotype. The chain joins TRBV11-2 to TRBJ2-3; TRBD2 is a possible D gene (5 bases). Germline V gene lookup returns CDR1 SGHAT and CDR2 FQNNGV. Trimming shortened V by 0 bases and J by 1 base, and 8 bases separated the two germline ends. The CDR3 is 15 amino acids. The CDR3 DNA reads TGTGCCAGCAGCTTAGACTCCGGGGGCACAGATACGCAGTATTTT. Its protein product is CASSLDSGGTDTQYF. The whole variable domain, remainder taken from reference TRBV11-2 and TRBJ2-3, is EAGVAQSPRYKIIEKRQSVAFWCNPISGHATLYWYQQILGQGPKLLIQFQNNGVVDDSQLPKDRFSAERLKGVDSTLKIQPAKLEDSAVYLCASSLDSGGTDTQYFGPGTRLTVL.

Many counts were recorded for this clonotype. The chain carries TRBV28 and TRBJ1-2; D gene unclear. Germline assignment: CDR1 MDHEN and CDR2 SYDVKM. The CDR3 totals 14 residues. V shed 3 bases and J shed 8 bases, with 16 bases lying between them. CDR3 in amino acids: CASSLQRAGAGYTF. The DNA for the CDR3 is TGTGCCAGCAGTTTGCAAAGGGCCGGCGCGGGCTACACCTTC.

This clonotype was found many times. The chain links TRBV20-1 to TRBJ1-2; unclear D gene. Trimming took 6 bases from V and 5 from J, leaving 19 bases between them. CDR1 is DFQATT and CDR2 is SNEGSKA in the germline V gene (reference sequence). The CDR3 is 14 residues long. The CDR3 sequence: CSAQAIMAPYGYTF. CDR3 nucleotides: TGCAGTGCCCAGGCCATTATGGCCCCTTATGGCTACACCTTC.

V gene TRBV11-2 combines with J gene TRBJ2-3; tentatively, D is TRBD1 or TRBD2 (5 bases each). The CDR3 extends over 15 amino acids. Germline V gives CDR1 SGHAT, CDR2 FQNNGV. The V end was cut by 5 bases, the J end by 11 bases, with 23 bases between. The CDR3 region has the DNA TGTGCCAGCAGCCCCCGGACGAGGGGCACAGACATGCAGTATTTT. This encodes CASSPRTRGTDMQYF.

This clonotype was observed many times. V usage is TRBV25-1 and J usage is TRBJ2-7; D is perhaps TRBD2 (5 bases). There are 14 residues in the CDR3. Germline CDR1 MGHDK, CDR2 SYGVNS. The V end was cut by 3 bases, the J end by 0 bases, with 9 bases between. In DNA, the CDR3 is TGTGCCAGCAGTGAGCGGGCCCTCTCCTACGAGCAGTACTTC. Translated, it gives CASSERALSYEQYF.

The V call is TRBV5-1, the J call TRBJ1-2; 11 bases are a match to TRBD1. Germline values: CDR1 SGHRS, CDR2 YFSETQ. The V and J ends lost 4 bases and 8 bases, in that order; junction bases with no gene match: 7. The CDR3 extends over 14 amino acids. CDR3 sequence: CASSPWDRGDGYTF. Here the CDR3 DNA reads TGCGCCAGCAGCCCGTGGGACAGGGGGGACGGCTACACCTTC.

At least ten counts were recorded for this clonotype. The gene calls are TRBV18 and TRBJ2-3; no definite D call. Germline V CDR1 and CDR2: KGHSH, LQKENI. The CDR3 consists of 16 residues. V was shortened by 1 base and J by 0 bases, with 11 bases between the two germline ends. The chain's CDR3 is CASSPLHGTSTDTQYF. The CDR3 coding sequence is TGTGCCAGCTCACCACTACACGGAACAAGCACAGATACGCAGTATTTT. Drawing the rest from reference TRBV18 and TRBJ2-3, the complete variable domain is NAGVMQNPRHLVRRRGQEARLRCSPMKGHSHVYWYRQLPEEGLKFMVYLQKENIIDESGMPKERFSAEFPKEGPSILRIQQVVRGDSAAYFCASSPLHGTSTDTQYFGPGTRLTVL.

This clonotype was counted at least ten times. CDR3 in amino acids: CASSLLQGSFEQYF. The CDR3 DNA follows: TGTGCCAGCAGTTTATTACAGGGTAGTTTCGAGCAGTACTTC. V is TRBV28 and J is TRBJ2-7; tentatively, D is TRBD1 (6 bases). The germline V and J ends were trimmed by 1 base and 6 bases, with 13 bases remaining between them. This CDR3 spans 14 amino acids. Per germline, CDR1 MDHEN and CDR2 SYDVKM. The full variable domain, its missing parts supplied by reference TRBV28 and TRBJ2-7, is DVKVTQSSRYLVKRTGEKVFLECVQDMDHENMFWYRQDPGLGLRLIYFSYDVKMKEKGDIPEGYSVSREKKERFSLILESASTNQTSMYLCASSLLQGSFEQYFGPGTRLTVT.

This clonotype came up many times. The chain employs TRBV10-3 and TRBJ2-1; unclear D gene. V was pared by 2 bases and J by 6 bases, with 5 bases between. The CDR3 consists of 12 residues. CDR1 and CDR2 from the germline V gene are ENHRY and SYGVKD. CDR3 nucleotide sequence: TGTGCCATCAGTGAGGACGTCAATGAGCAGTTCTTC. It specifies CAISEDVNEQFF.

Notes on this clonotype: A much larger clone differs by one base, so this may be a read error. The chain combines TRBV12-3 or TRBV12-4 with TRBJ1-5; the D gene is possibly TRBD1 (6 bases). Trimming stripped 5 bases from V and 9 bases from J, with 17 bases between. This CDR3 contains 14 residues. The CDR3 protein is CASSIDRRGSPQHF. The CDR3 DNA sequence: TGTGCCAGCAGTATCGACAGGCGTGGTTCGCCCCAGCATTTT.

This clonotype has more than one count but fewer than ten. A much larger clonotype is one base distant, so this may be a read error. The V gene is TRBV5-1, the J gene TRBJ2-5; D might be TRBD1 (5 bases). Germline V gene lookup returns CDR1 SGHRS and CDR2 YFSETQ. There are 14 residues in the CDR3. The CDR3 DNA follows: TGCGCCAGCAGGTTTCAGGGATTACAAGACACCCAGTACTTC. Translation gives CASRFQGLQDTQYF.

Ten or more counts support this clonotype. CDR3 nucleotides: TGTGCCAGCAGCTTGCGCGGGAGAGGGGCAGATACGCAGTATTTT. Translation: CASSLRGRGADTQYF. This chain connects TRBV11-1 to TRBJ2-3, with 7 bases that match TRBD2. CDR1 SGHAT and CDR2 FQDESV come from the germline V gene (reference sequence). After removal of 3 bases from V and 4 bases from J, the junction contained 7 bases not matched to a gene. The CDR3 consists of 15 residues.

This clonotype was observed many times. The chain has TRBV11-3 and TRBJ2-5; D is perhaps TRBD1 or TRBD2 (6 bases each). Germline values: CDR1 SGHNT, CDR2 YENEEA. The CDR3 totals 15 residues. V was pared by 5 bases and J by 1 base, with 14 bases between. As DNA, the CDR3 is TGTGCCAGCAGCCCAGGGGAGGCGGTCCAAGAGACCCAGTACTTC. Its protein is CASSPGEAVQETQYF.

This rearrangement joins TRBV7-9 to TRBJ2-5, with no clear D. Per germline, CDR1 SEHNR and CDR2 FQNEAQ (reference sequence). The CDR3 spans 16 residues. Trimming took off 2 bases at V and 7 bases at J, with 20 bases between the two ends. Written as DNA, the CDR3 is TGTGCCAGCAGCTTACTCGCGGACGGTCAGATGGCGACCCAGTACTTC. It encodes CASSLLADGQMATQYF.

This clonotype was recorded at least ten times. V and J are TRBV12-3 or TRBV12-4 and TRBJ2-2, with no clear D. V lost 1 base and J lost 6, with 9 bases in between. CDR3 size: 14 residues. Here the CDR3 DNA reads TGTGCCAGCAGTTTAGTTGGCTTATCCGGGGAGCTGTTTTTT. Its translation: CASSLVGLSGELFF.

The table lists this clonotype with many counts. The rearrangement joins TRBV12-3 or TRBV12-4 to TRBJ1-2, with D hard to call. V was shortened by 5 bases and J by 7 bases, with 14 bases between the two germline ends. The CDR3 is made up of 13 amino acids. CDR3 nucleotides: TGTGCCAGCAGTCTGAACTCCATAGGTGGCTACACCTTC. Translation: CASSLNSIGGYTF.

This clonotype was seen ten or more times. CDR3 sequence reads: CSVARGQETQYF. CDR3 nucleotides: TGCAGCGTTGCGAGGGGCCAAGAGACCCAGTACTTC. The rearrangement uses TRBV29-1 and TRBJ2-5; either TRBD1 or TRBD2 may fit D (5 bases each). Trimming took off 4 bases at V and 1 base at J, with 7 bases between the two ends. The CDR3 consists of 12 residues. The germline V gene has CDR1 SQVTM and CDR2 ANQGSEA.